Following are 14 T cell receptor beta chains from one sample sequenced in a study of cytomegalovirus exposure and HLA in healthy donors (dated by TCRdb to 2015 to 2018). The method was the immunoSEQ multiplex PCR assay. For the multiplex PCR, a mixture combining 60 forward primers for TCR Vbeta segments and 13 reverse primers for TCR Jbeta segments was used. TCRdb stores this immuneACCESS table with in-frame sequences only. Part of the clones is absent; in the studies checked, under half of the shortfall reflects unresolved V genes, and no reason is known for the rest. This sample gives approximately 220,000 clones in total; about 82% of them show up just once. Roughly 3.1% of the sample comes from the top ten. The sample comprised PBMCs. Receptors originate from a man aged 25-45 years in good health and CMV-seronegative.

This sequence joins TRBV28 and TRBJ1-5; tentatively, D is TRBD1 (5 bases). Per germline, CDR1 MDHEN and CDR2 SYDVKM. The CDR3 has 15 amino acids. Trimming left V 8 bases short and J 0 bases short, with 14 bases between. This CDR3 reads CASATEGNSNQPQHF. Here the CDR3 DNA reads TGTGCCAGCGCCACGGAGGGGAATAGCAATCAGCCCCAGCATTTT.

This chain uses TRBV6-1 with TRBJ2-7; 7 nucleotides agree with TRBD1. The CDR3 covers 14 residues. Trimming cost V 3 bases and J 2 bases; bases outside gene matches: 4. The germline V gene has CDR1 MNHNS and CDR2 SASEGT. CDR3 region: CASSEGTAPYEQYF. The CDR3 region has the DNA TGTGCCAGCAGTGAGGGGACAGCCCCCTACGAGCAGTACTTC.

V is TRBV5-1 and J is TRBJ2-3; TRBD1 aligns across 9 bases. The CDR3 has 16 amino acids. CDR1 SGHRS and CDR2 YFSETQ come from the germline V gene. Germline trimming cut 4 bases from V and 6 bases from J; bases unmatched to any gene: 12. The CDR3 spells CASSREPGQGADTQYF. The CDR3 DNA reads as TGCGCCAGCAGCAGGGAACCGGGACAGGGAGCCGATACGCAGTATTTT.

This chain connects TRBV5-1 to TRBJ2-5; D possibly corresponds to TRBD2 (6 bases). CDR1 and CDR2 from the germline V gene are SGHRS and YFSETQ. The CDR3 sequence is 14 residues long. Between the trimmed V and J ends, which lost 4 bases and 2 bases, there was a span of 12 bases. CDR3 DNA: TGCGCCAGCAGCCCGGGACTCATACAAGAGACCCAGTACTTC. Its protein is CASSPGLIQETQYF. The entire variable domain, with the rest obtained from reference TRBV5-1 and TRBJ2-5, is as follows: KAGVTQTPRYLIKTRGQQVTLSCSPISGHRSVSWYQQTPGQGLQFLFEYFSETQRNKGNFPGRFSGRQFSNSRSEMNVSTLELGDSALYLCASSPGLIQETQYFGPGTRLLVL.

The rearrangement uses TRBV28 and TRBJ2-5; D is undetermined. Trimming left V 6 bases short and J 4 bases short, with 15 bases between. Germline CDR1 is MDHEN and CDR2 is SYDVKM. This CDR3 region has 14 residues. CDR3 nucleotide sequence: TGTGCCAGCAGCTTAACCCCTACAGTAGAGACCCAGTACTTC. Protein: CASSLTPTVETQYF.

The table lists this clone with a count of one. This rearrangement joins TRBV6-1 to TRBJ2-3, with 9 bases fitting TRBD2. CDR1 MNHNS and CDR2 SASEGT come from the germline V gene. With 3 bases clipped from V and 9 bases from J, the junction kept 10 bases outside the gene matches. This CDR3 is 15 amino acids long. Here the CDR3 DNA reads TGTGCCAGCAGTGACGCGGGGGGGCCTGGTTTCACGCAGTATTTT. Protein product: CASSDAGGPGFTQYF.

The gene calls are TRBV11-1 and TRBJ1-2, with a weak D call TRBD1 (5 bases). The V gene lost 5 bases and the J gene lost 0 bases, with 16 bases spanning the gap. Germline CDR1 SGHAT, CDR2 FQDESV (reference sequence). The CDR3 is 16 residues long. The CDR3 coding sequence is TGTGCCAGCAGCCCGCAAACAGGCAATCCTAACTATGGCTACACCTTC. As protein: CASSPQTGNPNYGYTF.

V is TRBV5-4 and J is TRBJ2-3; D uncertain. CDR1 is SGHNT, CDR2 YYREEE, per germline (reference sequence). This CDR3 region has 14 residues. With 0 bases removed from V and 0 bases from J, the gap between germline ends came to 5 bases. The CDR3 DNA reads as TGTGCCAGCAGCTTGGATCCTAGCACAGATACGCAGTATTTT. Translating it yields CASSLDPSTDTQYF. The full variable domain, its missing parts supplied by reference TRBV5-4 and TRBJ2-3, is ETGVTQSPTHLIKTRGQQVTLRCSSQSGHNTVSWYQQALGQGPQFIFQYYREEENGRGNFPPRFSGLQFPNYSSELNVNALELDDSALYLCASSLDPSTDTQYFGPGTRLTVL.

V gene TRBV14 combines with J gene TRBJ1-2; 7 nucleotides line up with TRBD1. Germline assignment: CDR1 SGHDN and CDR2 FVKESK. V dropped 1 base and J dropped 1; count of bases not matched to a gene: 6. This CDR3 is 16 amino acids long. The CDR3 sequence: CASSQGRGIGNYGYTF. The CDR3 coding sequence is TGTGCCAGCAGCCAAGGCAGGGGGATAGGTAACTATGGCTACACCTTC.

The chain employs TRBV28 and TRBJ2-5; weak D call: TRBD1 (5 bases). The CDR3 extends over 20 amino acids. Germline V gene sequence: CDR1 MDHEN, CDR2 SYDVKM. Trimming shortened V by 2 bases and J by 3 bases, and 28 bases separated the two germline ends. The CDR3 here is CASSLPPATVPKPIEETQYF. The CDR3 DNA follows: TGTGCCAGCAGTTTACCTCCTGCGACAGTTCCGAAACCCATAGAAGAGACCCAGTACTTC.

The chain combines TRBV28 with TRBJ1-2, with 9 bases fitting TRBD1. CDR1 and CDR2 from the germline V gene are MDHEN and SYDVKM. The CDR3 spans 15 residues. The V gene end was trimmed by 6 bases and the J gene end by 5 bases; junction bases not matched to a gene: 10. This chain's CDR3 is CASSLQGAQAYGYTF. The CDR3 DNA reads TGTGCCAGCAGCCTACAGGGGGCTCAAGCTTATGGCTACACCTTC.

This rearrangement joins TRBV7-9 to TRBJ1-5; 7 bases are a match to TRBD1. The CDR3 has 14 residues. CDR1 is SEHNR and CDR2 is FQNEAQ in the germline V gene (reference sequence). V shed 5 bases and J 7 bases; nucleotides not matched to a gene: 8. This CDR3 is CASSHRDSPQPQHF. In DNA form, the CDR3 reads TGTGCCAGCAGCCACCGGGACAGCCCGCAGCCCCAGCATTTT.

This chain uses TRBV7-9 with TRBJ2-3; a possible D gene is TRBD1 (6 bases). The CDR3 is 13 residues long. Trimming shortened V by 10 bases and J by 3 bases, and 14 bases separated the two germline ends. CDR1 and CDR2 from the germline V gene are SEHNR and FQNEAQ (reference sequence). The DNA of the CDR3 is TGTGCCACCCCGGGACACCCGACAGATACGCAGTATTTT. Translation: CATPGHPTDTQYF.

The table lists this clone with a count of one. This sequence joins TRBV19 and TRBJ2-7; 7 positions match TRBD1. The CDR3 is 14 residues long. Trimming took 5 bases from V and 3 from J; bases not matched to a gene: 7. In germline, CDR1 is LNHDA, CDR2 SQIVND (reference sequence). The CDR3 sequence: CASSLTGTNYEQYF. The DNA for the CDR3 is TGTGCCAGTAGTCTGACAGGGACCAACTACGAGCAGTACTTC. The whole variable domain, remainder taken from reference TRBV19 and TRBJ2-7, is DGGITQSPKYLFRKEGQNVTLSCEQNLNHDAMYWYRQDPGQGLRLIYYSQIVNDFQKGDIAEGYSVSREKKESFPLTVTSAQKNPTAFYLCASSLTGTNYEQYFGPGTRLTVT.